This passage covers 8 T cell receptor beta chains from one sample sequenced in a study of blood T cell repertoires in COVID-19. TCRdb's table, derived via immunoSEQ multiplex PCR, lists solely in-frame clones and lacks some. The table lists a few hundred thousand clones, 75% to 90% of them singletons, with less than 3.5% in the top ten. Sequencing input: peripheral blood. The receptors stem from a woman in her thirties with COVID-19, enrolled during active disease.

This rearrangement joins TRBV19 to TRBJ1-5, with 10 positions matching TRBD1. The CDR3 length is 17 residues. Per germline, CDR1 LNHDA and CDR2 SQIVND (reference sequence). V lost 7 bases, J lost 1 base, and 10 bases stayed unmatched. CDR3 coding DNA: TGTGCCAGTACTCTATCGGGACAGGGGATAAGCAATCAGCCCCAGCATTTT. Amino acids: CASTLSGQGISNQPQHF.

The V gene is TRBV14, the J gene TRBJ2-7; 7 bases match TRBD2. This CDR3 spans 15 amino acids. Germline CDR1 SGHDN, CDR2 FVKESK. Trimming at V came to 0 bases and at J to 4 bases, leaving 6 bases not matched to a gene. The CDR3 DNA reads TGTGCCAGCAGCCAAGAGTCTAGCGGAAAATACGAGCAGTACTTC. Protein product: CASSQESSGKYEQYF.

This sequence joins TRBV27 and TRBJ1-2; D gene ambiguous. CDR1 is MNHEY and CDR2 is SMNVEV in the germline V gene (reference sequence). This CDR3 comprises 14 residues. The germline V and J ends were trimmed by 3 bases and 1 base, with 9 bases remaining between them. The chain's CDR3 is CASSFAGVNYGYTF. The CDR3 DNA reads TGTGCCAGCAGTTTTGCCGGGGTTAACTATGGCTACACCTTC.

CDR3 DNA sequence: TGTGCCAGTAGTACACCGGGACTAGCGGGCAATGAGCAGTTCTTC. Protein product: CASSTPGLAGNEQFF. V usage is TRBV19 and J usage is TRBJ2-1; TRBD2 agrees at 12 bases. Unmatched junction bases numbered 4, after V lost 4 bases and J lost 6 bases. The germline V gene encodes CDR1 LNHDA and CDR2 SQIVND (reference sequence). CDR3 length: 15 amino acids.

The V call is TRBV28, the J call TRBJ2-1; 9 positions match TRBD2. The CDR3 covers 16 residues. V lost 4 bases to trimming and J lost 4 bases; unmatched junction nucleotides: 8. The germline CDR1 and CDR2 sequences are MDHEN and SYDVKM. CDR3 amino acids: CASSSPGLASYNEQFF. CDR3 coding DNA: TGTGCCAGCAGTTCACCGGGACTAGCCTCTTACAATGAGCAGTTCTTC.

The chain combines TRBV5-1 with TRBJ2-1; 8 bases match TRBD2. The CDR3 is made up of 15 amino acids. V lost 2 bases, J lost 0 bases, and 1 base stayed unmatched. Germline V gene sequence: CDR1 SGHRS, CDR2 YFSETQ. The CDR3 sequence: CASSFGTSSYNEQFF. DNA of the CDR3: TGCGCCAGCAGCTTCGGGACTAGCTCCTACAATGAGCAGTTCTTC. The full variable domain, rest sourced from reference TRBV5-1 and TRBJ2-1, is KAGVTQTPRYLIKTRGQQVTLSCSPISGHRSVSWYQQTPGQGLQFLFEYFSETQRNKGNFPGRFSGRQFSNSRSEMNVSTLELGDSALYLCASSFGTSSYNEQFFGPGTRLTVL.

As DNA, the CDR3 is TGTGCCAGCAGCTCCGACAGGGAGCCACCCGGGGAGCTGTTTTTT. Protein: CASSSDREPPGELFF. The chain is built from TRBV5-6 and TRBJ2-2; TRBD1 agrees at 7 bases. The CDR3 has 15 residues. V trimming: 3 bases; J trimming: 6 bases; junction bases outside the gene matches: 8. Germline values: CDR1 SGHDT, CDR2 YYEEEE.

The rearrangement joins TRBV5-1 to TRBJ1-1, with D perhaps matching TRBD1 (5 bases). CDR1 and CDR2 from the germline V gene are SGHRS and YFSETQ. The CDR3 has 16 amino acids. Trimming cost V 1 base and J 0 bases, with 13 bases left between them. DNA for the CDR3: TGCGCCAGCAGCTTGTCTGACAGAATAATGAACACTGAAGCTTTCTTT. Amino acids: CASSLSDRIMNTEAFF.